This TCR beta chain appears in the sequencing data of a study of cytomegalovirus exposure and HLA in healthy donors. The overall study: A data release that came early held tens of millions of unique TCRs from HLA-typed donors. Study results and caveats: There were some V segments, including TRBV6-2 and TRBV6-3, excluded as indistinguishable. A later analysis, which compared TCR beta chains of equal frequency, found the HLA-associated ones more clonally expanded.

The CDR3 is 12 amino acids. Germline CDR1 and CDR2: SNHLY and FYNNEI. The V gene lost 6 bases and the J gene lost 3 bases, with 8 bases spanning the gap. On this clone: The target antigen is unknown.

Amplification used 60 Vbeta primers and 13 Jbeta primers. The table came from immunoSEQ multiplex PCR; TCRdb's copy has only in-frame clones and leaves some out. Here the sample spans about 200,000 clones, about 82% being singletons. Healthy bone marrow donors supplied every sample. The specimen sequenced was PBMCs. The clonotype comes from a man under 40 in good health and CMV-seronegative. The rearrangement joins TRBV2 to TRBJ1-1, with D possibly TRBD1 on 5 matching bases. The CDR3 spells CASRGGYTEAFF. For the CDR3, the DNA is TGTGCCAGCAGGGGGGGTTACACTGAAGCTTTCTTT.